Shown below are 7 T cell receptor beta chains from a single sample sequenced in a study of blood T cell repertoires in COVID-19. TCRdb keeps only in-frame clones here, not all; method: immunoSEQ multiplex PCR. The table shows 150,000 to 190,000 clones, with 76% occurring only once. The source material was peripheral blood. The receptor source for this set is a woman older than 75 with acute or convalescent COVID-19.

This rearrangement joins TRBV10-1 to TRBJ1-1; a possible D gene is TRBD1 (6 bases). This CDR3 is 17 amino acids long. With 7 bases removed from V and 3 bases from J, the gap between germline ends came to 24 bases. Germline CDR1 WNHNN, CDR2 SYGVQD (reference sequence). This CDR3 is CASKQSGACGVDTEAFF. CDR3 coding DNA: TGCGCCAGCAAACAGTCAGGGGCTTGCGGCGTGGACACTGAAGCTTTCTTT.

This clone was found once. The CDR3 DNA sequence: TGTGCCAGCAGCTTAGAGACAGGAGCCTTCGGTCAGCCCCAGCATTTT. Amino acid sequence: CASSLETGAFGQPQHF. This rearrangement joins TRBV7-9 to TRBJ1-5; possibly TRBD1 for D (6 bases). Germline V CDR1 and CDR2: SEHNR, FQNEAQ (reference sequence). The CDR3 covers 16 residues. Between the trimmed V and J ends, which lost 1 base and 6 bases, there was a span of 16 bases.

V is TRBV5-3 and J is TRBJ2-5, with 15 bases lining up with TRBD2. TRBV5-3 is designated an ORF whose function remains uncertain. J gave up 5 bases and V 3 bases, and 2 bases lay outside the gene matches. CDR3 length: 15 amino acids. In DNA form, the CDR3 reads TGTGCCAGAAGCTATGGACTAGCGGGAGGGGAGACCCAGTACTTC. Its translation: CARSYGLAGGETQYF.

The gene calls are TRBV9 and TRBJ2-2; 9 positions agree with TRBD1. The CDR3 loop spans 14 amino acids. After removal of 5 bases from V and 4 bases from J, the junction contained 3 bases not matched to a gene. The germline V gene encodes CDR1 SGDLS and CDR2 YYNGEE. The CDR3 is CASRGTGSTGELFF. In DNA form, the CDR3 reads TGTGCCAGCAGAGGGACAGGGAGCACCGGGGAGCTGTTTTTT.

The chain joins TRBV4-1 to TRBJ2-1, with 10 bases lining up with TRBD2. This CDR3 contains 16 residues. CDR1 MGHRA and CDR2 YSYEKL come from the germline V gene. V shed 2 bases, J shed 3 bases, and the junction held 4 bases outside the gene matches. The CDR3 reads CASSQHGLAVYNEQFF. The CDR3 DNA follows: TGCGCCAGCAGCCAACATGGACTAGCGGTCTACAATGAGCAGTTCTTC.

The sample holds one count of this clone. The chain links TRBV12-3 or TRBV12-4 to TRBJ2-7, with D perhaps TRBD1 (6 bases). Trimming removed 2 bases at V and 7 bases at J, with 12 bases between. This CDR3 comprises 13 residues. In DNA form, the CDR3 reads TGTGCCAGCAGTTTAAACAGGGTAAAAGAGCAGTACTTC. Amino acid sequence: CASSLNRVKEQYF.

This sequence joins TRBV18 and TRBJ1-6, with 8 bases fitting TRBD1. Unmatched junction bases numbered 4, after V lost 6 bases and J lost 0 bases. CDR3 length equals 16 residues. Germline V gene sequence: CDR1 KGHSH, CDR2 LQKENI. CDR3: CASSRDRSSYNSPLHF. DNA for the CDR3: TGTGCCAGCTCGCGGGACAGGAGCTCCTATAATTCACCCCTCCACTTT.